This is a list of T cell receptor beta chains from one sample in a study of blood T cell repertoires in COVID-19. TCRdb's table, derived via immunoSEQ multiplex PCR, lists solely in-frame clones and lacks some. The sample yields 340,000 or so clones, around 90% seen once. Source material: peripheral blood. These TCRs come from a man aged 50-60 years with active or convalescent COVID-19. Both conserved end residues are part of each CDR3. Each record gives: V gene, J gene, clone size, D gene, CDR3 length, CDR3 DNA, CDR3 protein. A D gene is named only where the DNA matches it firmly. Rows give clone size only sometimes, using once, few, many, or a class for an expanded clone.

TRBV15	TRBJ1-5	NA	NA	17	TGTGCCACCAGCGTAAGTCGACAGGTGTCGACCAATCAGCCCCAGCATTTT	CATSVSRQVSTNQPQHF
TRBV4-3	TRBJ2-1	few	TRBD2	16	TGCGCCAGCAGCCAAGACATCCTAGCGGGGAAAATTGAGCAGTTCTTC	CASSQDILAGKIEQFF
TRBV7-3	TRBJ2-1	NA	NA	13	TGTGCCAGCAGCTCCCCAGGGAGGAATGAGCAGTTCTTC	CASSSPGRNEQFF
TRBV5-1	TRBJ1-3	NA	TRBD1	18	TGCGCCAGCAGCTCTGGTCTGAGGACAGGGAAGGGTGGAGGCACCATATATTTT	CASSSGLRTGKGGGTIYF
TRBV20-1	TRBJ1-2	NA	NA	11	TGCAGTGCTAGCGGGTTCTATGGCTACACCTTC	CSASGFYGYTF
TRBV2	TRBJ2-2	NA	NA	14	TGTGCCAGCAGTGAAGCCGGGAACACCGGGGAGCTGTTTTTT	CASSEAGNTGELFF
TRBV28	TRBJ1-2	NA	NA	13	TGTGCCAGCTATTTGGGGGCTCCTCATGGCTACACCTTC	CASYLGAPHGYTF
TRBV7-7	TRBJ2-5	NA	TRBD2	16	TGTGCTAGCAGCTTTGGAGTAGCGGGGGAGCAAGAGACCCAGTACTTC	CASSFGVAGEQETQYF
TRBV19	TRBJ2-3	NA	TRBD2	18	TGTGCCAGTAGTTTGGGACTAGCGGGGGGGGTTGTCACAGATACGCAGTATTTT	CASSLGLAGGVVTDTQYF
TRBV28	TRBJ1-4	NA	NA	16	TGTGCCAGCAGGAGCCCCGTTACCGCAACTAATGAAAAACTGTTTTTT	CASRSPVTATNEKLFF
TRBV30	TRBJ1-4	NA	TRBD1	14	TGTGCCTGGGGGGACAGGCCCCAAAATGAAAAACTGTTTTTT	CAWGDRPQNEKLFF
TRBV7-2	TRBJ1-2	NA	NA	14	TGTGCCAGCAGCCCGGACGCAGGGGCCTATGGCTACACCTTC	CASSPDAGAYGYTF
TRBV5-4	TRBJ1-1	NA	NA	14	TGTGCCAGCAGCTTAATGGGCTTGAACACTGAAGCTTTCTTT	CASSLMGLNTEAFF
TRBV6-2/TRBV6-3	TRBJ2-5	NA	NA	14	TGTGCCAGCAGCCAAAGACAGAGACAAGAGACCCAGTACTTC	CASSQRQRQETQYF
TRBV7-2	TRBJ1-2	few	TRBD1	14	TGTGCCAGCAGCTCCCCACAGGGGGCAGGTGGCTACACCTTC	CASSSPQGAGGYTF
TRBV11-2	TRBJ1-4	NA	TRBD1	16	TGTGCCAGCAGCTTAGATGGTGGACAGGGTGCGGGGAAACTGTTTTTT	CASSLDGGQGAGKLFF
TRBV23-1	TRBJ2-7	NA	TRBD2	15	TGCGCCAGCAGTCAAACCGGGACTAGAAACTACGAGCAGTACTTC	CASSQTGTRNYEQYF
TRBV3-1/TRBV3-2	TRBJ2-2	NA	NA	15	TGTGCCAGCAGCCCAGGACAGCCCGGGACCGGGGAGCTGTTTTTT	CASSPGQPGTGELFF
TRBV2	TRBJ1-2	few	TRBD1	14	TGTGCCAGCAGTTGGACAGGGGGCAGAGATGGCTACACCTTC	CASSWTGGRDGYTF
TRBV15	TRBJ2-5	NA	TRBD1	14	TGTGCCACCAGCAGAGGGGGACAGGGGGAGACCCAGTACTTC	CATSRGGQGETQYF
TRBV7-2	TRBJ1-4	NA	TRBD1	14	TGTGCCAGCAGCTTCACAGGGGGGGGAGAAAAACTGTTTTTT	CASSFTGGGEKLFF
TRBV5-1	TRBJ2-7	NA	NA	13	TGCGCCAGCAGCAGTTCGGTAAGGGGGTTGCAGTACTTC	CASSSSVRGLQYF
TRBV6-5	TRBJ1-5	NA	TRBD1	15	TGTGCCAGCACCACAAGGGCAGGGGGGAAGCAGCCCCAGCATTTT	CASTTRAGGKQPQHF
TRBV28	TRBJ1-5	NA	NA	13	TGTGCCAGCAGGTCCACCGGGATTCAGCCCCAGCATTTT	CASRSTGIQPQHF
TRBV7-3	TRBJ2-3	NA	TRBD1	14	TGTGCCCCCGGAACAGGGGTAGGCACAGATACGCAGTATTTT	CAPGTGVGTDTQYF
TRBV28	TRBJ1-1	NA	TRBD1	13	TGTGCCAGCAGTTTACTCGGACAGGGAAAGGCTTTCTTT	CASSLLGQGKAFF
TRBV30	TRBJ1-4	NA	TRBD1	16	TGTGCCTGGGCCAGGGACAGGGGGCGCCTGAGTGAAAAACTGTTTTTT	CAWARDRGRLSEKLFF
TRBV4-3	TRBJ1-1	NA	NA	15	TGCGCCAGCAGCCAAGAAAACAGGCAGCGTTCAGAAGCTTTCTTT	CASSQENRQRSEAFF
TRBV29-1	TRBJ2-7	NA	NA	12	TGCAGCGTTGTCCAGTCCCCCAGCGAGCAGTACTTC	CSVVQSPSEQYF
TRBV10-3	TRBJ1-2	NA	TRBD1	18	TGTGCCATCAGTGGGACAGGGGGCGCGTCGACAGCTAACTATGGCTACACCTTC	CAISGTGGASTANYGYTF
TRBV25-1	TRBJ1-2	few	NA	15	TGTGCCAGCAGTGAATGGTCAGGGCAGAATTATGGCTACACCTTC	CASSEWSGQNYGYTF
TRBV14	TRBJ2-1	NA	TRBD2	20	TGTGCCAGCAGCCAAGTAAATAGCGGGAGGGCCGGGAAGCCCTACAATGAGCAGTTCTTC	CASSQVNSGRAGKPYNEQFF
TRBV18	TRBJ2-1	NA	TRBD2	14	TGTGCCAGCTCACCGACTAGCGGGAGTGATGAGCAGTTCTTC	CASSPTSGSDEQFF
TRBV28	TRBJ2-5	NA	NA	13	TGTGCCAGCAGTTTAATCACACGTGAGACCCAGTACTTC	CASSLITRETQYF
TRBV6-5	TRBJ1-4	NA	NA	14	TGTGCCAGCAGTCAGACAGTCGAGGTGGAAAAACTGTTTTTT	CASSQTVEVEKLFF
TRBV5-5	TRBJ2-7	NA	NA	13	TGTGCCAGCAGCCTGGAGTCCGGGGTCGAGCAGTACTTC	CASSLESGVEQYF
TRBV7-9	TRBJ1-5	NA	NA	13	TGTGCCAGCAGCTTCGCGGTCAATCAGCCCCAGCATTTT	CASSFAVNQPQHF
TRBV28	TRBJ1-4	NA	NA	14	TGTGCCAGCAAAACAGTAGCAACTAATGAAAAACTGTTTTTT	CASKTVATNEKLFF
TRBV2	TRBJ2-2	NA	NA	14	TGTGCCAGCAGAGGGGTAGCGAACACCGGGGAGCTGTTTTTT	CASRGVANTGELFF
TRBV29-1	TRBJ1-2	NA	TRBD1	12	TGCAGCGTGGCGGGACAGGGGAATGGCTACACCTTC	CSVAGQGNGYTF
TRBV11-2	TRBJ2-3	once	TRBD1	14	TGTGCCAGCCGCCACAGGGGTAGCACAGATACGCAGTATTTT	CASRHRGSTDTQYF
TRBV6-1	TRBJ2-2	NA	NA	13	TGTGCCAGCAGTGAAGGGCACACCGGGGAGCTGTTTTTT	CASSEGHTGELFF
TRBV7-9	TRBJ1-1	NA	TRBD1	16	TGTGCCAGCACCGACGGACAGGAGACGCGGGGCACTGAAGCTTTCTTT	CASTDGQETRGTEAFF
TRBV5-1	TRBJ2-5	once	TRBD1	16	TGCGCCAGCAGCTGGATCCGACAGGGACCCCAAGAGACCCAGTACTTC	CASSWIRQGPQETQYF
TRBV3-1/TRBV3-2	TRBJ1-2	once	TRBD1	13	TGTGCCAGCAGCCAAGAGCAGGGGGCTGGCTACACCTTC	CASSQEQGAGYTF
TRBV14	TRBJ2-6	once	NA	14	TGTGCCAGCAGCCTGGGCTTTGGGGCCAACGTCCTGACTTTC	CASSLGFGANVLTF